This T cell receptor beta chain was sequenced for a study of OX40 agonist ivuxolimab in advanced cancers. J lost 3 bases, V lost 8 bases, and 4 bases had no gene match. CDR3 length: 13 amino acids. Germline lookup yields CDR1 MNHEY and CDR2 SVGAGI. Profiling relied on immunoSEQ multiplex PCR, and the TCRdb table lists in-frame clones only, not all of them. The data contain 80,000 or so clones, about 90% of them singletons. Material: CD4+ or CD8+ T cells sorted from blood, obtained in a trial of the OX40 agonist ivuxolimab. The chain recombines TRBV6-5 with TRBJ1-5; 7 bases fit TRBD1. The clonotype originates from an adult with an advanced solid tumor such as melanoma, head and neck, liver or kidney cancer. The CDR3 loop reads CASLQGPNQPQHF. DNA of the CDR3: TGTGCCAGCCTACAGGGGCCCAATCAGCCCCAGCATTTT.